One sample yielded the 7 T cell receptor beta chains listed below, sequenced in a study of cytomegalovirus exposure and HLA in healthy donors. PCR involved 60 Vbeta and 13 Jbeta primers. The assay was immunoSEQ multiplex PCR, and TCRdb's table has in-frame clones only and misses some. The table includes about 87,000 clones, 74% detected once. The sample was PBMCs. Receptors originate from a man younger than 45 in good health and CMV-seropositive.

This chain joins TRBV18 and TRBJ1-1; D is possibly TRBD1 (6 bases). The germline V and J ends were trimmed by 5 bases and 3 bases, with 13 bases remaining between them. The germline V gene has CDR1 KGHSH and CDR2 LQKENI. CDR3 length: 14 residues. CDR3 region: CASSATGSDTEAFF. The CDR3 DNA reads TGTGCCAGCTCAGCAACAGGGTCGGACACTGAAGCTTTCTTT.

V gene TRBV19 combines with J gene TRBJ1-2; D call uncertain. The V end was cut by 4 bases, the J end by 4 bases, with 16 bases between. The CDR3 is 15 amino acids. Germline CDR1 is LNHDA and CDR2 is SQIVND (reference sequence). CDR3 bases: TGTGCCAGTAGTAGCCCCGCGGGTGAGGGCTATGGCTACACCTTC. Residues: CASSSPAGEGYGYTF.

The chain links TRBV6-6 to TRBJ1-1; possible D gene TRBD1, 6 bases. CDR3 length: 13 residues. V lost 6 bases and J 4 bases, leaving 12 bases between the germline ends. CDR1 and CDR2 from the germline V gene are MNHNY and SVGAGI (reference sequence). For the CDR3, the DNA is TGTGCCAGCAGCTCCAGGGGCGGCACTGAAGCTTTCTTT. It is translated as CASSSRGGTEAFF.

J is TRBJ1-1 and V is TRBV5-1; D is unresolved. There are 13 residues in the CDR3. V was clipped by 4 bases and J by 5 bases, with 12 bases between them. In germline, CDR1 is SGHRS, CDR2 YFSETQ. CDR3 region: CASSSTGRTEAFF. Written as DNA, the CDR3 is TGCGCCAGCAGCAGTACGGGTCGAACTGAAGCTTTCTTT. The complete variable domain, with remaining parts taken from reference TRBV5-1 and TRBJ1-1, reads KAGVTQTPRYLIKTRGQQVTLSCSPISGHRSVSWYQQTPGQGLQFLFEYFSETQRNKGNFPGRFSGRQFSNSRSEMNVSTLELGDSALYLCASSSTGRTEAFFGQGTRLTVV.

The chain carries TRBV5-1 and TRBJ1-5; D is possibly TRBD1 (5 bases). This CDR3 is 14 amino acids long. Per germline, CDR1 SGHRS and CDR2 YFSETQ. Trimming removed 4 bases from V and 5 bases from J, with 13 bases in between. The CDR3 nucleotides are TGCGCCAGCAGCCGGGACTGGGGAGATCAGCCCCAGCATTTT. Translating gives CASSRDWGDQPQHF.

The chain carries TRBV7-9 and TRBJ1-1; D possibly corresponds to TRBD1 (5 bases). V lost 5 bases and J 6 bases, leaving 13 bases between the germline ends. Germline values: CDR1 SEHNR, CDR2 FQNEAQ (reference sequence). This CDR3 has 13 residues. The DNA for the CDR3 is TGTGCCAGCAGCCTACTGGGGGGGGCTGAAGCTTTCTTT. It translates to CASSLLGGAEAFF. Full variable domain (remainder filled in from reference TRBV7-9 and TRBJ1-1): DTGVSQNPRHKITKRGQNVTFRCDPISEHNRLYWYRQTLGQGPEFLTYFQNEAQLEKSRLLSDRFSAERPKGSFSTLEIQRTEQGDSAMYLCASSLLGGAEAFFGQGTRLTVV.

As for this clone: One end of the junction is discordant with germline, which a read error may explain. The chain links TRBV7-7 to TRBJ2-5, with D tentatively TRBD1 (6 bases). The CDR3 contains 14 residues. Germline V gene data show CDR1 as SSHAT and CDR2 as FNYEAQ (reference sequence). This CDR3 is CASSRGTPQETQYF. In DNA form, the CDR3 reads TGTGCTAGCAGCCGAGGGACACCCCAAGAGACCCAGTACTTC. Drawing the rest from reference TRBV7-7 and TRBJ2-5, the complete variable domain is GAGVSQSPRYKVTKRGQDVTLRCDPISSHATLYWYQQALGQGPEFLTYFNYEAQPDKSGLPSDRFSAERPEGSISTLTIQRTEQRDSAMYRCASSRGTPQETQYFGPGTRLLVL.